This TCR beta chain was observed in a study of T cell repertoires in cytomegalovirus infection. Study findings and constraints: Dominant in the ex vivo response were TCR beta clonotypes restricted by HLA-C and specific for CMV.

This clonotype was seen a few times. Its specificity is unknown. TCRdb reprocessed the reads with MiXCR, giving one entry per CDR3 protein. The sample has about 490,000 distinct CDR3 sequences; about a quarter are singletons. This CDR3 is 13 amino acids long. Trimming pared 0 bases from V and 5 bases from J, leaving 8 bases between. Germline-derived CDR1 and CDR2 are ENHRY and SYGVKD. The receptor's source is a human donor in good health (CMV status not recorded). Some clones in this sample may be carry-over from other donors' samples. The V and J genes are TRBV10-3 and TRBJ2-7; D unclear. Sequencing was done on a sample of PBMCs. CDR3 coding DNA: TGTGCCATCAGTGAGTCGAAAATTCACGAGCAGTACTTC. It specifies CAISESKIHEQYF.